This T cell receptor (beta chain) was observed in a study of PD-1 blockade in classical Hodgkin lymphoma. General study points: Exclusion was applied to patients who started nivolumab under 1 year after ASCT. Newly diagnosed patients reportedly had lower baseline TCR diversity than healthy donors.

Within the sample, this clone is medium-sized. Its antigen is as yet unknown. Germline loops: CDR1 MNHNS, CDR2 SASEGT. CDR3 size: 16 residues. V was shortened by 2 bases and J by 0 bases, with 11 bases between the two germline ends. Produced via immunoSEQ multiplex PCR; TCRdb's table is partial and in-frame only. The table includes 4,000 to 5,500 clones, around two thirds detected once. This sample's time point: cycle 4 day 1 (C4D1), after around six weeks of nivolumab. Following autologous stem cell transplantation, relapse occurred in every patient, and exposure to brentuximab vedotin varied. After PBMCs were thawed, their CD8+ T cells were isolated by magnetic negative selection.

The genes are TRBV6-1 and TRBJ1-3; unclear D gene. This TCR was sampled from a human donor with classical Hodgkin lymphoma. The input for sequencing was CD8+ T cells from blood, taken before the fourth cycle of nivolumab. CDR3: CASSEYEFSSGNTIYF. CDR3 DNA: TGTGCCAGCAGTGAATACGAGTTCAGCTCTGGAAACACCATATATTTT.